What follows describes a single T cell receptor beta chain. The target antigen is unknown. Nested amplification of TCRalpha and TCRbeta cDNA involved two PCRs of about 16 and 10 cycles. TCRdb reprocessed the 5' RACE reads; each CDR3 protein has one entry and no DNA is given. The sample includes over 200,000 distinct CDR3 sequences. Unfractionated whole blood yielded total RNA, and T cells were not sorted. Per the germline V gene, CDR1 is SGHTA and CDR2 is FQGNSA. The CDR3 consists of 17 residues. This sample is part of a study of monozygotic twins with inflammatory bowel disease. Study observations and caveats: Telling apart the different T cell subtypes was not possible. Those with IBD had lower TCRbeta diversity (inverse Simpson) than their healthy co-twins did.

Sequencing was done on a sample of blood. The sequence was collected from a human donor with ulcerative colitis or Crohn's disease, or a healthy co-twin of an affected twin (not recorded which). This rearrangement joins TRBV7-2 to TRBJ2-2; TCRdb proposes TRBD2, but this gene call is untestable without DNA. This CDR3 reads CASSLAPSGPNTGELFF.